These 7 T cell receptor beta chains share one sample of origin, sequenced in a study of response to subunit inactivated influenza vaccine. Each CDR3 protein gets one entry after TCRdb re-called the RT-PCR reads with MiXCR. The top ten hold 11% of the sample, which has about 830,000 distinct CDR3 sequences, 18% seen once. The sequences come from PBMCs from blood, collected 4 to 6 days after vaccination. The receptors stem from a man over 45 who received an inactivated influenza vaccine.

The chain is built from TRBV20-1 and TRBJ2-7; 8 bases line up with TRBD2. Germline loops: CDR1 DFQATT, CDR2 SNEGSKA (reference sequence). The V segment lost 4 bases and the J segment 5 bases; nucleotides outside the gene matches: 13. The CDR3 sequence is 15 residues long. The CDR3 nucleotides are TGCAGTGCTAAAGGCGGGGGCGGGAGGCAGCACGAGCAGTACTTC. Protein product: CSAKGGGGRQHEQYF.

The rearrangement uses TRBV28 and TRBJ2-7; maybe TRBD1 (5 bases). Germline-derived CDR1 and CDR2 are MDHEN and SYDVKM. The CDR3 is 13 amino acids. The germline V and J ends were trimmed by 7 bases and 0 bases, with 10 bases remaining between them. CDR3 in DNA: TGTGCCAGCACCGACAGTAGCTCCTACGAGCAGTACTTC. Amino acid sequence: CASTDSSSYEQYF.

The rearrangement uses TRBV7-2 and TRBJ1-2; D may be TRBD1 (5 bases). Deletions cut 4 bases from V and 7 bases from J, with 19 bases between. The CDR3 runs to 15 residues. Germline V lookup: CDR1 SGHTA, CDR2 FQGNSA. The CDR3 DNA follows: TGTGCCAGCAGCTCATCCCCCGGGACTCCGGTTGGCTACACCTTC. Its protein product is CASSSSPGTPVGYTF.

The chain couples TRBV24-1 to TRBJ2-3; 12 positions agree with TRBD2. V gave up 8 bases and J gave up 6 bases; unmatched junction bases: 8. Germline V lookup: CDR1 KGHDR, CDR2 SFDVKD. The CDR3 contains 15 residues. The CDR3 is CATTFSSGRVDTQYF. The CDR3 DNA reads TGTGCCACCACCTTCTCTAGCGGGAGGGTCGATACGCAGTATTTT.

The genes are TRBV6-2 or TRBV6-3 and TRBJ1-2; no clear D. Per the germline V gene, CDR1 is MNHEY and CDR2 is SVGEGT. The CDR3 extends over 16 amino acids. V was clipped by 0 bases and J by 4 bases, with 15 bases between them. The CDR3 region has the DNA TGTGCCAGCAGTTACTCGAGGTCTGCAGAGGGCTATGGCTACACCTTC. It encodes CASSYSRSAEGYGYTF.

V is TRBV3-1 and J is TRBJ2-2, with 10 bases matching TRBD2. Per the germline V gene, CDR1 is LGHDT and CDR2 is YNNKEL (reference sequence). With 2 bases clipped from V and 6 bases from J, the junction kept 3 bases outside the gene matches. This CDR3 has 15 residues. CDR3 residues: CASSQNLAGAGELFF. The CDR3 DNA reads as TGTGCCAGCAGCCAAAACCTAGCGGGGGCCGGGGAGCTGTTTTTT. The full variable domain, with the rest looked up from reference TRBV3-1 and TRBJ2-2, is DTAVSQTPKYLVTQMGNDKSIKCEQNLGHDTMYWYKQDSKKFLKIMFSYNNKELIINETVPNRFSPKSPDKAHLNLHINSLELGDSAVYFCASSQNLAGAGELFFGEGSRLTVL.

This clonotype has ten or more counts. The chain carries TRBV20-1 and TRBJ2-1; D is possibly TRBD2 (6 bases). The CDR3 contains 14 residues. V lost 1 base, J lost 3 bases, and 10 bases lay in between. Germline assignment: CDR1 DFQATT and CDR2 SNEGSKA (reference sequence). The CDR3 here is CSARAGRFYNEQFF. The CDR3 DNA reads TGCAGTGCTAGAGCGGGGAGGTTCTACAATGAGCAGTTCTTC.